This T cell receptor (beta chain) derives from a study of cytomegalovirus exposure and HLA in healthy donors. This clone was detected only a few times. Its specificity is unknown. Study-wide findings and caveats: Analyzed later, most CMV-associated TCR beta chains appeared HLA-restricted. V- and J-gene trimming of TCR beta was linked (in a later analysis) to a missense DCLRE1C variant.

The ends were cut back, 5 bases at V and 0 bases at J, with 11 bases in the middle. This CDR3 contains 14 residues. Per the germline V gene, CDR1 is LNHDA and CDR2 is SQIVND (reference sequence). The primer mix had 60 Vbeta and 13 Jbeta primers. Produced via immunoSEQ multiplex PCR; TCRdb's table is partial and in-frame only. Counted here are roughly 190,000 clones, nearly 80% occurring once; the ten biggest clones make up less than 3.5%. The chain recombines TRBV19 with TRBJ2-7, with D tentatively TRBD2 (5 bases). The sample consisted of PBMCs. The sequence derives from a female donor in good health and CMV-seronegative. The CDR3: CASSERVSSYEQYF. In nucleotides, the CDR3 is TGTGCCAGTAGTGAGAGGGTTAGCTCCTACGAGCAGTACTTC.